Below, one T cell receptor (beta chain) is given with its context. As yet, its antigen is unknown. The source of the sample is a study of blood T cells in healthy people across ages. Notes on the study in general: TCR beta diversity correlated strongly with naive T cell percentage.

Trimming stripped 3 bases from V and 3 bases from J, with 8 bases between. Germline V gene lookup returns CDR1 KGHSH and CDR2 LQKENI. This CDR3 contains 13 residues. Using a J-beta primer mix together with a sample-barcoded 5' primer, a second PCR was run for about 6 to 11 cycles. A single record per CDR3 protein comes from TCRdb applying MiXCR to the 5' RACE reads. The data show around 1.5 million distinct CDR3 sequences, with 42% seen just once and roughly 7.9% held by the top ten. A minimum of 5 micrograms of total RNA was extracted per sample. This receptor was taken from a woman aged 18-35 years in good health. The chain couples TRBV18 to TRBJ1-1; D unresolved. Sequences were obtained from blood. CDR3 nucleotide sequence: TGTGCCAGCTCACCGCAGAGTTACACTGAAGCTTTCTTT. Its protein is CASSPQSYTEAFF. Full variable domain (missing parts from reference TRBV18 and TRBJ1-1): NAGVMQNPRHLVRRRGQEARLRCSPMKGHSHVYWYRQLPEEGLKFMVYLQKENIIDESGMPKERFSAEFPKEGPSILRIQQVVRGDSAAYFCASSPQSYTEAFFGQGTRLTVV.